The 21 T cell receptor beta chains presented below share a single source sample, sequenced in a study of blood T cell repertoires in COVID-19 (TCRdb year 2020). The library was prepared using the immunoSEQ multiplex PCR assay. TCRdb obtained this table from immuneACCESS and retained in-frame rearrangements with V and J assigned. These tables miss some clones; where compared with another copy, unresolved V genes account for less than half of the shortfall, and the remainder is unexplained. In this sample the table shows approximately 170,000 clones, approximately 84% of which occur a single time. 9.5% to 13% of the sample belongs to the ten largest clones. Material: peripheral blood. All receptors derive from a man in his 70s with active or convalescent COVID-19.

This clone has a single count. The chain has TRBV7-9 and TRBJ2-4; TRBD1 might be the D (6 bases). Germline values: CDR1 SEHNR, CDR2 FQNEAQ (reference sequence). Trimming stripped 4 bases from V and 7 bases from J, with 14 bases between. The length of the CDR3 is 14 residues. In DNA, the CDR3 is TGTGCCAGCAGCTCTAGAGGGGGTAAGAACATTCAGTACTTC. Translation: CASSSRGGKNIQYF.

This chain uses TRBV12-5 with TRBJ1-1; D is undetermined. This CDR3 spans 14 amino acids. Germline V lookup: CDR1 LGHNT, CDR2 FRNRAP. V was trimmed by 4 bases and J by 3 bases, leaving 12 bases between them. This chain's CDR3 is CASGWSRDYTEAFF. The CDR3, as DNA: TGTGCTAGTGGTTGGTCGAGGGATTACACTGAAGCTTTCTTT.

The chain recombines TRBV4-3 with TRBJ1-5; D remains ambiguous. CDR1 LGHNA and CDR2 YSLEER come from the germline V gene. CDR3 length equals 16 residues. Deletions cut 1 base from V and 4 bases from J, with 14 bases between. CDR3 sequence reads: CASSQGIGVMNQPQHF. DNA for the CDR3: TGCGCCAGCAGCCAAGGGATCGGGGTCATGAATCAGCCCCAGCATTTT.

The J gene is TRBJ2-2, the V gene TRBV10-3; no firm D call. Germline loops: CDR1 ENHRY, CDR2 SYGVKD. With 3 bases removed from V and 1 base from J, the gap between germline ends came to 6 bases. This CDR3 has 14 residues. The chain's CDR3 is CAISDTVNTGELFF. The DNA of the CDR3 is TGTGCCATCAGTGACACGGTGAACACCGGGGAGCTGTTTTTT.

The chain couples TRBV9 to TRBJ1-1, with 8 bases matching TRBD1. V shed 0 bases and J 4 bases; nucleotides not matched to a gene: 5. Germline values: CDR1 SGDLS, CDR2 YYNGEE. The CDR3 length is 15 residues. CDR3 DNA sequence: TGTGCCAGCAGCGTAGACCCAGGGGGCGGCACTGAAGCTTTCTTT. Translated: CASSVDPGGGTEAFF. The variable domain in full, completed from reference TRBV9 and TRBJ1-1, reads DSGVTQTPKHLITATGQRVTLRCSPRSGDLSVYWYQQSLDQGLQFLIQYYNGEERAKGNILERFSAQQFPDLHSELNLSSLELGDSALYFCASSVDPGGGTEAFFGQGTRLTVV.

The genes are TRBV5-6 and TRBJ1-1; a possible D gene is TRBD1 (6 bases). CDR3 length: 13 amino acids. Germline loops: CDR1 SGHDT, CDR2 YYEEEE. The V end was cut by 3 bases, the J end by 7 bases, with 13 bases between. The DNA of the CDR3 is TGTGCCAGCAGCTCCCAGGGGAAGGGTGAAGCTTTCTTT. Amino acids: CASSSQGKGEAFF.

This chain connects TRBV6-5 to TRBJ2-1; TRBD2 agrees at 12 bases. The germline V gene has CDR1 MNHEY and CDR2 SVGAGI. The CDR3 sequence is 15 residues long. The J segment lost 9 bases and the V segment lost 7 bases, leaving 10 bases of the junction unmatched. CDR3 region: CASTLTSGSSGEQFF. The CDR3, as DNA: TGTGCCAGCACCCTGACTAGCGGGAGTTCGGGTGAGCAGTTCTTC.

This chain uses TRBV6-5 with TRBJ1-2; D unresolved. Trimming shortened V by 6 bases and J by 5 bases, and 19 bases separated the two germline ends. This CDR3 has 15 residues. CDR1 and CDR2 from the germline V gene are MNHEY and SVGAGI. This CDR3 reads CASRPRVTQFYGYTF. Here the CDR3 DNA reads TGTGCCAGCAGACCCCGGGTCACCCAATTTTATGGCTACACCTTC.

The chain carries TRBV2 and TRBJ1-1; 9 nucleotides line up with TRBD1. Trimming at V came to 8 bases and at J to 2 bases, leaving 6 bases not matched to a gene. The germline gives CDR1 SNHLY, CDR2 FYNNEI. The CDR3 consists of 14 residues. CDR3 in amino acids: CASSTGGGNTEAFF. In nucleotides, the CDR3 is TGTGCCAGCTCGACAGGGGGTGGTAACACTGAAGCTTTCTTT.

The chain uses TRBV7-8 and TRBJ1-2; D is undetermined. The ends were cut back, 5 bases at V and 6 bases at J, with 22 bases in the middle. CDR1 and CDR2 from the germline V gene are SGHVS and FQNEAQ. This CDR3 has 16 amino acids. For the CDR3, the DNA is TGTGCCAGCAGCCCCCCGAGAGGGCGGGCCCCGCATGGCTACACCTTC. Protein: CASSPPRGRAPHGYTF.

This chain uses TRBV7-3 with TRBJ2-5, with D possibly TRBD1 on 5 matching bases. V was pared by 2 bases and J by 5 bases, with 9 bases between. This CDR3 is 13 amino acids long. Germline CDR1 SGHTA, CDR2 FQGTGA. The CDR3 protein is CASSLGAYETQYF. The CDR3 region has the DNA TGTGCCAGCAGCTTAGGGGCGTACGAGACCCAGTACTTC.

The CDR3 protein is CASSLQGAPQPQHF. The CDR3 DNA follows: TGTGCCAGCAGCCTACAGGGGGCCCCTCAGCCCCAGCATTTT. V is TRBV27 and J is TRBJ1-5, with 9 bases that match TRBD1. Germline V gives CDR1 MNHEY, CDR2 SMNVEV (reference sequence). V shed 6 bases and J 6 bases; nucleotides not matched to a gene: 6. This CDR3 region has 14 residues.

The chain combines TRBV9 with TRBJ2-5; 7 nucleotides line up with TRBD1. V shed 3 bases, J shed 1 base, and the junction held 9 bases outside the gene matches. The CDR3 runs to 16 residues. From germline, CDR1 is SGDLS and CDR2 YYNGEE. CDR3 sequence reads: CASSAAGGRSQETQYF. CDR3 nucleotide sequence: TGTGCCAGCAGCGCCGCAGGGGGACGAAGCCAAGAGACCCAGTACTTC.

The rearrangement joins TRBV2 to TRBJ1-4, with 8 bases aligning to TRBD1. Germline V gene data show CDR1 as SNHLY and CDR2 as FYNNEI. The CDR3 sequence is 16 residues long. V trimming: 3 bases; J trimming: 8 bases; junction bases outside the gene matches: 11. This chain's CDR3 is CASSDHLGQGEEKLFF. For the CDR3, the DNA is TGTGCCAGCAGTGACCACCTAGGACAGGGAGAGGAAAAACTGTTTTTT.

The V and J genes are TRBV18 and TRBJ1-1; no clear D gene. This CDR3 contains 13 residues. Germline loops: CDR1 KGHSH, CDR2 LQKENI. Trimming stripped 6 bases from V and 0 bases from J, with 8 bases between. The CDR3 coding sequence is TGTGCCAGCTCGCCCGGAGTGAACACTGAAGCTTTCTTT. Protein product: CASSPGVNTEAFF.

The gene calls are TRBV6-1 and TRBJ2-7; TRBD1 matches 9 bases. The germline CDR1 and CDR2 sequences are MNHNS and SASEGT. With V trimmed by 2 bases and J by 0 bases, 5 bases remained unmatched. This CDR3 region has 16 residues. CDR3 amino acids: CASSEHRDRASYEQYF. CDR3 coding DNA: TGTGCCAGCAGTGAACACCGGGACAGGGCCTCCTACGAGCAGTACTTC.

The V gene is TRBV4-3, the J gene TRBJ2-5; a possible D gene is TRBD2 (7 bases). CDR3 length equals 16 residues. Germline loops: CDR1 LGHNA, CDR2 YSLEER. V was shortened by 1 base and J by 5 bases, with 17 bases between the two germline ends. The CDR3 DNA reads TGCGCCAGCAGCCAAGGGTCGGGGGGCGGTGGGGAGACCCAGTACTTC. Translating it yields CASSQGSGGGGETQYF.

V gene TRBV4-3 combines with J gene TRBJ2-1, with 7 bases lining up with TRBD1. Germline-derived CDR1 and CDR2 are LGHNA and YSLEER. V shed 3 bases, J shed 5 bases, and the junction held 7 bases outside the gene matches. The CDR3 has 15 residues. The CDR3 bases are TGCGCCAGCAGCCAGGCAACCGGGACAGACAATGAGCAGTTCTTC. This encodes CASSQATGTDNEQFF.

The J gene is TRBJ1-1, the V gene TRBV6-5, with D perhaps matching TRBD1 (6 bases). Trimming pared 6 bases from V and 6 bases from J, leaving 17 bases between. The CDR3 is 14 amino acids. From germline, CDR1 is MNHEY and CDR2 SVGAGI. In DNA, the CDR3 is TGTGCCAGCAGCAAACTTGGGGGGGGCTCTGAAGCTTTCTTT. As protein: CASSKLGGGSEAFF.

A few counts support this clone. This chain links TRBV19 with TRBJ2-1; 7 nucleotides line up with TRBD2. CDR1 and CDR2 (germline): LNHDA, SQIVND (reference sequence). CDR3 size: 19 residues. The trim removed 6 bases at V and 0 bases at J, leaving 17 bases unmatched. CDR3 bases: TGTGCCAGTAGCACGAATCGGCGGGGGAATCAGGCCTCCTACAATGAGCAGTTCTTC. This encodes CASSTNRRGNQASYNEQFF.

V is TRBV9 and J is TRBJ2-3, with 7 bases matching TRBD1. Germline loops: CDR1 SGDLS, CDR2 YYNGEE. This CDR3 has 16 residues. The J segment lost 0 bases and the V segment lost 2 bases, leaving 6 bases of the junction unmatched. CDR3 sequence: CASSVKDRASTDTQYF. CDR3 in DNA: TGTGCCAGCAGCGTCAAAGACAGGGCTAGCACAGATACGCAGTATTTT.